A selection of T cell receptor beta chains follows, all from one sample in a study of cytomegalovirus exposure and HLA in healthy donors. Here immunoSEQ multiplex PCR was the method, and the copy in TCRdb shows in-frame clones only, minus some. In the table there are about 150,000 clones, about four fifths of which are singletons. The material sequenced was PBMCs. All receptors derive from a human donor in good health. Both conserved end residues are part of each CDR3. D genes are given only for firm matches. Not all rows give a size; the values are once, few, many and, for expanded clones, a class.

v_gene	j_gene	abundance	d_gene	CDR3aa	CDR3nt
TRBV7-8	TRBJ2-1	NA	TRBD2	CASSPPGLVDEQFF	TGTGCCAGCAGCCCCCCGGGACTAGTGGATGAGCAGTTCTTC
TRBV28	TRBJ2-1	NA	NA	CASSSPTWPLVGQFF	TGTGCCAGCAGTTCCCCAACGTGGCCCCTAGTCGGGCAGTTCTTC
TRBV5-1	TRBJ1-1	NA	TRBD1	CASSLGGTGNTEAFF	TGCGCCAGCAGCTTGGGGGGGACAGGGAACACTGAAGCTTTCTTT
TRBV28	TRBJ2-3	NA	TRBD2	CASRIAGAHTSTDTQYF	TGTGCCAGCAGAATAGCGGGAGCCCATACTAGCACAGATACGCAGTATTTT
TRBV27	TRBJ1-5	NA	TRBD1	CASSWAGGTGGNQPQHF	TGTGCCAGCAGTTGGGCCGGAGGGACAGGGGGCAATCAGCCCCAGCATTTT
TRBV7-2	TRBJ2-1	NA	TRBD2	CASRPGTSYGNEQFF	TGTGCCAGCAGACCAGGGACTAGTTACGGCAATGAGCAGTTCTTC
TRBV5-1	TRBJ2-7	NA	TRBD1	CASSITGGFYEQYF	TGCGCCAGCAGCATTACAGGGGGCTTCTACGAGCAGTACTTC
TRBV10-3	TRBJ1-1	NA	NA	CATSEGPLGATEAFF	TGTGCCACCAGTGAAGGGCCCCTTGGGGCCACTGAAGCTTTCTTT
TRBV6-5	TRBJ2-7	NA	TRBD2	CASSSGLAFEQYF	TGTGCCAGCAGTTCGGGACTAGCGTTCGAGCAGTACTTC
TRBV7-2	TRBJ1-2	NA	TRBD1	CASSEDRGYGYPF	TGTGCCAGCAGTGAAGACAGGGGCTATGGCTACCCCTTC
TRBV6-6	TRBJ2-7	few	NA	CASSPTGGEQYF	TGTGCCAGCAGTCCCACAGGTGGCGAGCAGTACTTC
TRBV27	TRBJ1-4	NA	TRBD1	CASSPLQGVNEKLFF	TGTGCCAGCAGTCCTTTACAGGGGGTCAATGAAAAACTGTTTTTT
TRBV13	TRBJ1-2	NA	NA	CASSLGLKEESSNGYTF	TGTGCCAGCAGCTTAGGCCTGAAGGAGGAATCGTCGAATGGCTACACCTTC
TRBV7-9	TRBJ1-1	NA	TRBD1	CASSSAGTENTEAFF	TGTGCCAGCAGCTCCGCCGGGACAGAGAACACTGAAGCTTTCTTT
TRBV15	TRBJ2-7	NA	NA	CATSRGGLSEQYF	TGTGCCACCAGCAGAGGAGGCTTGAGCGAGCAGTACTTC
TRBV5-4	TRBJ1-2	NA	TRBD1	CASGLGVTGPNYGYTF	TGTGCCAGCGGCTTAGGCGTGACAGGGCCTAACTATGGCTACACCTTC
TRBV6-5	TRBJ2-2	once	NA	CASSNSRLTGELFF	TGTGCCAGCAGTAACTCGCGCCTCACCGGGGAGCTGTTTTTT
TRBV14	TRBJ2-5	few	NA	CASRRTYQETQYF	TGTGCCAGCAGAAGGACTTACCAAGAGACCCAGTACTTC
TRBV4-3	TRBJ1-2	NA	TRBD1	CASSQLGQGANYGYTF	TGCGCCAGCAGCCAACTAGGACAGGGGGCGAACTATGGCTACACCTTC
TRBV6-1	TRBJ1-5	NA	NA	CASSGEGPGGNQPQHF	TGTGCCAGCAGTGGGGAAGGGCCCGGGGGCAATCAGCCCCAGCATTTT
TRBV6-1	TRBJ2-3	NA	TRBD2	CASSRLAGTDTQYF	TGTGCCAGCAGTAGACTAGCGGGCACAGATACGCAGTATTTT
TRBV19	TRBJ2-1	once	NA	CASSVSSDNEQFF	TGTGCCAGTAGTGTTAGCTCCGACAATGAGCAGTTCTTC
TRBV5-6	TRBJ2-5	NA	NA	CASSPLGAETQYF	TGTGCCAGCAGCCCCCTAGGAGCGGAGACCCAGTACTTC
TRBV2	TRBJ1-3	NA	TRBD1	CASRQGLTGGWGNTIYF	TGTGCCAGCCGACAGGGGCTTACCGGTGGTTGGGGAAACACCATATATTTT
TRBV15	TRBJ2-1	few	TRBD1	CATSRDWGQNNEQFF	TGTGCCACCAGCAGAGATTGGGGACAGAACAATGAGCAGTTCTTC
TRBV7-2	TRBJ2-1	NA	TRBD2	CASSRTSGGYNEQFF	TGTGCCAGCAGCCGAACTAGCGGGGGTTACAATGAGCAGTTCTTC
TRBV2	TRBJ2-5	NA	NA	CASSVGLEFGAQYF	TGTGCCAGCAGTGTCGGGTTGGAGTTCGGGGCCCAGTACTTC